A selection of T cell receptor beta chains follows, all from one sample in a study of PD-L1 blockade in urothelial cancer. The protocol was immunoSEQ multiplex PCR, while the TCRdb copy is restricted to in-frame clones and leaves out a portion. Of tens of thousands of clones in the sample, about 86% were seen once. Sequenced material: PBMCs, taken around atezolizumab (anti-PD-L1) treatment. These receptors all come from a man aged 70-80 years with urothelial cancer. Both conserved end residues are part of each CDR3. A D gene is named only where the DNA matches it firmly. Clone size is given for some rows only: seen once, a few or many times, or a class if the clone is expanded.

CATSREGPYYGYTF	TGTGCCACCAGCAGAGAGGGGCCTTACTATGGCTACACCTTC	TRBV15	.	.	TRBJ1-2
CASSPTSGRAAEQYF	TGTGCCAGCTCACCGACTAGCGGGAGGGCCGCCGAGCAGTACTTC	TRBV18	TRBD2	.	TRBJ2-7
CAWTYREGGKNIQYF	TGTGCCTGGACCTACAGGGAAGGGGGCAAAAACATTCAGTACTTC	TRBV30	.	once	TRBJ2-4
CASSLTGGGYNEQFF	TGTGCCAGCAGCTTGACAGGGGGCGGTTACAATGAGCAGTTCTTC	TRBV7-9	TRBD1	.	TRBJ2-1
CASSYAPNTEAFF	TGTGCCAGCAGTTACGCGCCGAACACTGAAGCTTTCTTT	TRBV6-5	.	.	TRBJ1-1
CASSSDRVSGEQYF	TGTGCCAGCAGTTCCGACAGGGTTTCAGGCGAGCAGTACTTC	TRBV5-8	TRBD1	.	TRBJ2-7
CASSQPGGWETQYF	TGTGCCAGCAGCCAACCAGGGGGGTGGGAGACCCAGTACTTC	TRBV4-2	.	few	TRBJ2-5
CASSPRSGRTEAFF	TGTGCCAGCTCACCACGGTCAGGGCGCACTGAAGCTTTCTTT	TRBV18	.	.	TRBJ1-1
CASSYSGRGYEQYF	TGTGCCAGCAGTTACTCGGGCAGGGGCTACGAGCAGTACTTC	TRBV6-5	.	.	TRBJ2-7
CASSSSGVNTGELFF	TGTGCCAGCAGCTCTAGCGGGGTGAACACCGGGGAGCTGTTTTTT	TRBV7-2	TRBD2	few	TRBJ2-2
CSVEDPPGTDTQYF	TGCAGCGTTGAAGATCCCCCCGGCACAGATACGCAGTATTTT	TRBV29-1	.	.	TRBJ2-3
CASSGEVYGGETQYF	TGTGCCAGCAGCGGTGAGGTGTACGGGGGAGAGACCCAGTACTTC	TRBV5-4	.	.	TRBJ2-5
CASSYSAGMNTEAFF	TGTGCCAGCAGTTACTCGGCGGGAATGAACACTGAAGCTTTCTTT	TRBV6-5	.	.	TRBJ1-1
CATSAHRDPTEAFF	TGTGCCACCAGTGCGCACAGGGACCCCACTGAAGCTTTCTTT	TRBV15	.	.	TRBJ1-1
CATSANAGYEQYF	TGTGCCACCAGCGCCAACGCGGGCTACGAGCAGTACTTC	TRBV15	.	.	TRBJ2-7
CASSARGGVYNEQFF	TGTGCCAGCAGCGCCCGGGGGGGGGTCTACAATGAGCAGTTCTTC	TRBV9	TRBD2	.	TRBJ2-1
CASSGTSGMDEQFF	TGTGCCAGCAGTGGGACTAGCGGGATGGATGAGCAGTTCTTC	TRBV2	TRBD2	.	TRBJ2-1
CASSLAAGGLNTEAFF	TGTGCCAGCAGCTTAGCGGCAGGGGGGCTGAACACTGAAGCTTTCTTT	TRBV7-2	TRBD1	.	TRBJ1-1
CASSLSASGRDTQYF	TGCGCCAGCAGCTTGAGTGCTAGCGGGAGAGATACGCAGTATTTT	TRBV5-1	TRBD2	.	TRBJ2-3
CASSEQQGAVQPQHF	TGTGCCAGCAGTGAACAGCAGGGGGCGGTTCAGCCCCAGCATTTT	TRBV2	TRBD1	.	TRBJ1-5
CASSSRTANTGELFF	TGTGCCAGTAGTTCTAGGACAGCGAACACCGGGGAGCTGTTTTTT	TRBV19	.	.	TRBJ2-2
CASSLAFDRMSGVQQYF	TGTGCCAGCAGCTTAGCGTTTGATAGGATGAGCGGGGTGCAGCAGTATTTT	TRBV7-2	TRBD2	.	TRBJ2-3
CASSSLGGDTEAFF	TGTGCCAGCAGCTCCTTAGGGGGTGACACTGAAGCTTTCTTT	TRBV7-6	.	.	TRBJ1-1
CASSRVGLVYNEQFF	TGCGCCAGCAGCCGCGTCGGACTGGTGTACAATGAGCAGTTCTTC	TRBV4-1	.	.	TRBJ2-1
CASSPQSGTGTYEQYF	TGTGCCAGCAGCCCCCAATCCGGGACAGGGACCTACGAGCAGTACTTC	TRBV7-9	TRBD1	.	TRBJ2-7
CSVDNRGGDEQYF	TGCAGCGTTGACAACAGGGGGGGGGACGAGCAGTACTTC	TRBV29-1	.	.	TRBJ2-7
CASQTQGRSNQPQHF	TGTGCCAGCCAAACACAGGGAAGGAGCAATCAGCCCCAGCATTTT	TRBV19	.	.	TRBJ1-5
CASRGGVQRNIQYF	TGTGCCAGCAGGGGGGGGGTCCAAAGGAACATTCAGTACTTC	TRBV28	TRBD2	.	TRBJ2-4
CASRQELAGELFF	TGTGCCAGCAGACAGGAATTGGCCGGGGAGCTGTTTTTT	TRBV6-1	.	.	TRBJ2-2